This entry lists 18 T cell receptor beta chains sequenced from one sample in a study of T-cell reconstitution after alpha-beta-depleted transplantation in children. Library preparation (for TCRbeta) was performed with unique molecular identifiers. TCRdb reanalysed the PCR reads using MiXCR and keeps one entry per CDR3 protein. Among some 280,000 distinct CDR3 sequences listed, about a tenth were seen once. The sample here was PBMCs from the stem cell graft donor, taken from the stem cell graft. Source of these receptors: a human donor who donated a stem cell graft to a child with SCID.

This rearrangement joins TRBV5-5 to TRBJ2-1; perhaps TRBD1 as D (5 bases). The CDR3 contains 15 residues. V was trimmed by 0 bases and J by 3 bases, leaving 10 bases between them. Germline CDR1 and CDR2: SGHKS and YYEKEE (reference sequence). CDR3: CASSLVVTDYNEQFF. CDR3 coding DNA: TGTGCCAGCAGCTTGGTGGTGACAGACTACAATGAGCAGTTCTTC.

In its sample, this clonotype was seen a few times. The DNA of the CDR3 is TGTGCCAGCAGTTATTCGCCAGGGCAGGGGGTTACAACTAATGAAAAACTGTTTTTT. Encoded protein: CASSYSPGQGVTTNEKLFF. The V and J genes are TRBV6-5 and TRBJ1-4; 7 bases line up with TRBD1. Trimming at V came to 3 bases and at J to 0 bases, leaving 13 bases not matched to a gene. The CDR3 has 19 residues. CDR1 is MNHEY and CDR2 is SVGAGI in the germline V gene.

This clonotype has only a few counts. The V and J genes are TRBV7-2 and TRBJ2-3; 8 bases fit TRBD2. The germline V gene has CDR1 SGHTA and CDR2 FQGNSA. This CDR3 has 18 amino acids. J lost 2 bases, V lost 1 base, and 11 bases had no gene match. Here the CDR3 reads CASSLGRAGGRLTDTQYF. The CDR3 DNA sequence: TGTGCCAGCAGCTTAGGGCGGGCGGGGGGCCGTCTCACAGATACGCAGTATTTT. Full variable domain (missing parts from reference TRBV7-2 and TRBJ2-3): GAGVSQSPSNKVTEKGKDVELRCDPISGHTALYWYRQSLGQGLEFLIYFQGNSAPDKSGLPSDRFSAERTGGSVSTLTIQRTQQEDSAVYLCASSLGRAGGRLTDTQYFGPGTRLTVL.

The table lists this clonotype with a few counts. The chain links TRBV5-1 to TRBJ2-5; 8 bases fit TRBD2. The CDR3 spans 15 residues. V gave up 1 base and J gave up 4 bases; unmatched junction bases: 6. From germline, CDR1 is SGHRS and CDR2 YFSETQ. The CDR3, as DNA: TGCGCCAGCAGCTTGATGGGACTAGGAGGAGAGACCCAGTACTTC. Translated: CASSLMGLGGETQYF.

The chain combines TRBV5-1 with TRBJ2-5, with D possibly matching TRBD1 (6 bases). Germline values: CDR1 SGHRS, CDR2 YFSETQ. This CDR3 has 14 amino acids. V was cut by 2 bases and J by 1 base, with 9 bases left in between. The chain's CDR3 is CASSFTGLQETQYF. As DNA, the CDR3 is TGCGCCAGCAGCTTTACAGGGCTCCAAGAGACCCAGTACTTC.

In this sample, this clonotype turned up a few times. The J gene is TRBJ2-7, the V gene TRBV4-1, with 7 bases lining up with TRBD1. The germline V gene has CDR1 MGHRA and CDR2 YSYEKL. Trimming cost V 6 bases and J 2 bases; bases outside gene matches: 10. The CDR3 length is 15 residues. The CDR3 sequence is CASSYVAGGTYEQYF. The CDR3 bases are TGCGCCAGCAGTTATGTGGCAGGGGGTACCTACGAGCAGTACTTC.

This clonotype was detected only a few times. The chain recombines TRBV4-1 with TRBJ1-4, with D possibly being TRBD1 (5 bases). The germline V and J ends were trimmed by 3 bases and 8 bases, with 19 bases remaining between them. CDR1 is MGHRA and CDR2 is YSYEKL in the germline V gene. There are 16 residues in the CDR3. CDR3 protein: CASSQGEGPPAEKLFF. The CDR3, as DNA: TGCGCCAGCAGCCAGGGCGAGGGACCACCGGCAGAAAAACTGTTTTTT.

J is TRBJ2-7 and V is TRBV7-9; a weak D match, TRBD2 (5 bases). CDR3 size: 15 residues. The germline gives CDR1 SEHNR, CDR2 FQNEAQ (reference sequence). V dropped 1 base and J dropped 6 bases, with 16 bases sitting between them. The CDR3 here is CASSLVGLRGIEQYF. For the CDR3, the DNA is TGTGCCAGCAGCTTAGTAGGCTTACGAGGGATCGAGCAGTACTTC.

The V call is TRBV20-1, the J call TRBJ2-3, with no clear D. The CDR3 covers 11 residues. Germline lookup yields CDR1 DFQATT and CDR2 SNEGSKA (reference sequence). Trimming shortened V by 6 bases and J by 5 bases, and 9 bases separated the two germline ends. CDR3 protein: CSAGSGDTQYF. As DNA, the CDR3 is TGCAGTGCAGGGTCTGGAGATACGCAGTATTTT.

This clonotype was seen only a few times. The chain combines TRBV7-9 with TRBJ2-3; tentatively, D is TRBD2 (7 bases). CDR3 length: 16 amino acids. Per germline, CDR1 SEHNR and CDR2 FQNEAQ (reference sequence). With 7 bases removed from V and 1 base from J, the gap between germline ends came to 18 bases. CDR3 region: CASKPTGGLGTDTQYF. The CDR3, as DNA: TGTGCCAGCAAACCAACGGGGGGCCTTGGCACAGATACGCAGTATTTT. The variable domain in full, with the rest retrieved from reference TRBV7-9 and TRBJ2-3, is DTGVSQNPRHKITKRGQNVTFRCDPISEHNRLYWYRQTLGQGPEFLTYFQNEAQLEKSRLLSDRFSAERPKGSFSTLEIQRTEQGDSAMYLCASKPTGGLGTDTQYFGPGTRLTVL.

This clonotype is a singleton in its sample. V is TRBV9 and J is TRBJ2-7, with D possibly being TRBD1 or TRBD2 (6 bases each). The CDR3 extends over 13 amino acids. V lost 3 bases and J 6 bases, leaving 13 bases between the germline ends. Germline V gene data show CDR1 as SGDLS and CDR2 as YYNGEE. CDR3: CASSAGEGGEQYF. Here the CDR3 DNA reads TGTGCCAGCAGCGCTGGAGAGGGGGGCGAGCAGTACTTC.

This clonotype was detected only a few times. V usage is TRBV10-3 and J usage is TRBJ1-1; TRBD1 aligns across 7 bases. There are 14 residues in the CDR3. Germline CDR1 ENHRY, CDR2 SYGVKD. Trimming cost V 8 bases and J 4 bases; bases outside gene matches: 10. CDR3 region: CAIGGQPLATEAFF. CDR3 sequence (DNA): TGTGCCATCGGGGGACAGCCCCTGGCCACTGAAGCTTTCTTT.

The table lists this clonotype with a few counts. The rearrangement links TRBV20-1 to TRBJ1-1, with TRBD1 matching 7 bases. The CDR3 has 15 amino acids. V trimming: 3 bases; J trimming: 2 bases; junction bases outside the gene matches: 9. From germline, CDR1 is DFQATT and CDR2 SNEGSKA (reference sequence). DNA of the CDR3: TGCAGTGCTAGGGATTGGGACAGAGTCAACACTGAAGCTTTCTTT. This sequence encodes CSARDWDRVNTEAFF.

CDR3 nucleotides: TGTGCCACGAGAGGAGGACAGGGGAGTAACTATGGCTACACCTTC. Residues: CATRGGQGSNYGYTF. J is TRBJ1-2 and V is TRBV19, with TRBD1 identical over 9 bases. Germline-derived CDR1 and CDR2 are LNHDA and SQIVND (reference sequence). J lost 1 base, V lost 10 bases, and 10 bases had no gene match. The CDR3 is 15 amino acids.

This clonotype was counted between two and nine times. The CDR3 region has the DNA TGCGCCAGTCGGCGGGGGCTCAGCACAGATACGCAGTATTTT. It is translated as CASRRGLSTDTQYF. The chain couples TRBV5-1 to TRBJ2-3; possible D gene TRBD2, 7 bases. This CDR3 has 14 residues. In germline, CDR1 is SGHRS, CDR2 YFSETQ. V was pared by 8 bases and J by 0 bases, with 13 bases between. The entire variable domain, with the rest obtained from reference TRBV5-1 and TRBJ2-3, is as follows: KAGVTQTPRYLIKTRGQQVTLSCSPISGHRSVSWYQQTPGQGLQFLFEYFSETQRNKGNFPGRFSGRQFSNSRSEMNVSTLELGDSALYLCASRRGLSTDTQYFGPGTRLTVL.

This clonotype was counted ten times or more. The CDR3 loop reads CASSLGPGGNTEAFF. CDR3 coding DNA: TGCGCCAGCAGCTTGGGGCCTGGGGGGAACACTGAAGCTTTCTTT. The gene calls are TRBV5-1 and TRBJ1-1, with D maybe TRBD1 (5 bases). Trimming removed 0 bases from V and 1 base from J, with 10 bases in between. The CDR3 covers 15 residues. Per germline, CDR1 SGHRS and CDR2 YFSETQ.

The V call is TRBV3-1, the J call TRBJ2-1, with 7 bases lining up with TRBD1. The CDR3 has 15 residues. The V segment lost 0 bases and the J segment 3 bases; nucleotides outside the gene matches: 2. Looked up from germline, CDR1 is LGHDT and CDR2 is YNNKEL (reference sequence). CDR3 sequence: CASSQERGLYNEQFF. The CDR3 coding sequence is TGTGCCAGCAGCCAAGAAAGGGGGCTCTACAATGAGCAGTTCTTC.

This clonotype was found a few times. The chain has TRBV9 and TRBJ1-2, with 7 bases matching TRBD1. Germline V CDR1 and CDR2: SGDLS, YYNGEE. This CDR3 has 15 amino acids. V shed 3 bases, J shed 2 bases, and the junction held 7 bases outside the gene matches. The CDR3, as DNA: TGTGCCAGCAGCGCTGGGGGACAGTCGAACTATGGCTACACCTTC. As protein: CASSAGGQSNYGYTF.